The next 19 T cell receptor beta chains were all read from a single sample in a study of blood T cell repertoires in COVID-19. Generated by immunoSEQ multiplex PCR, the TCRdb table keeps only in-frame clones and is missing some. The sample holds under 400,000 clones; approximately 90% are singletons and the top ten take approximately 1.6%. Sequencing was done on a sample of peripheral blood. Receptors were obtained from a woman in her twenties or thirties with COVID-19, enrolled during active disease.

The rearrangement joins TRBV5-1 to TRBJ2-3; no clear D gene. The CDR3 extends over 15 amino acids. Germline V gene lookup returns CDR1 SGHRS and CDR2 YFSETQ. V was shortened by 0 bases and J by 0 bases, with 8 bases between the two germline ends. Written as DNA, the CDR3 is TGCGCCAGCAGCTTGGACCGAACTAGCACAGATACGCAGTATTTT. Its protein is CASSLDRTSTDTQYF.

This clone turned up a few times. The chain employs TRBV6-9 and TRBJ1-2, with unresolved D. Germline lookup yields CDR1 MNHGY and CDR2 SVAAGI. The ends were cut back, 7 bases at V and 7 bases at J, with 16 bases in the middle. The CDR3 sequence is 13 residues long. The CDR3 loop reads CASTFDREGGYTF. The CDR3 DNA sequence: TGTGCCAGCACCTTTGATAGGGAGGGTGGCTACACCTTC.

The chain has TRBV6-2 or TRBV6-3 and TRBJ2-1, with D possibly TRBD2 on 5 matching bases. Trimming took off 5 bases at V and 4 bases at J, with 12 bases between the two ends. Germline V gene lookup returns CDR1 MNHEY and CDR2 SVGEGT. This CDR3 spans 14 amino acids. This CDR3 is CASSLSGNYNEQFF. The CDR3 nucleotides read TGTGCCAGCAGTCTCTCCGGGAATTACAATGAGCAGTTCTTC.

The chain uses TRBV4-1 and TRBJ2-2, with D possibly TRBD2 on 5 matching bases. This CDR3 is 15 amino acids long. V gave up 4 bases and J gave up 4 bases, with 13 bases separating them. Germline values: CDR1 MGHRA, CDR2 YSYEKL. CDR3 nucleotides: TGCGCCAGCAGCCCCGGACTTTCGGGCACCGGGGAGCTGTTTTTT. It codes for CASSPGLSGTGELFF.

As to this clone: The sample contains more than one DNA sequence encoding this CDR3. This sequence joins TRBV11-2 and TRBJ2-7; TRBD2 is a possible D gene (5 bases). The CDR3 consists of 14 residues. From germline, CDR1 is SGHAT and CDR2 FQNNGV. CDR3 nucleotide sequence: TGCGCCAGCAGCTTTACCGCGGGTTTAGGGGAGCAGTACGTC. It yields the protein CASSFTAGLGEQYV.

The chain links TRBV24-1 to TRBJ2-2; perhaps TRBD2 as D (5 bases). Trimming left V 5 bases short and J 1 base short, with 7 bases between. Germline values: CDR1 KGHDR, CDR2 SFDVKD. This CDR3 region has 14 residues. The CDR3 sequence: CATSGGLNTGELFF. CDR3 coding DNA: TGTGCCACCAGTGGAGGGCTGAACACCGGGGAGCTGTTTTTT.

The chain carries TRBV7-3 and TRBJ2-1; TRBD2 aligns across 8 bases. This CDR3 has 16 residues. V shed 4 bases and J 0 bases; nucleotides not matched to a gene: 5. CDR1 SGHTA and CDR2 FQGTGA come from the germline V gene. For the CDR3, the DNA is TGTGCCAGCAGCTCTAGCGGGCGGAGCTCCTACAATGAGCAGTTCTTC. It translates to CASSSSGRSSYNEQFF.

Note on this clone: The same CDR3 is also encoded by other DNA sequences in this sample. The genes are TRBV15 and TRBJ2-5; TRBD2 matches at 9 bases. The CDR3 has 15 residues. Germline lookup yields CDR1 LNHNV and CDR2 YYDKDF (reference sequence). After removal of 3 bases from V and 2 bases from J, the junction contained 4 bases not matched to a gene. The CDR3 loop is CATSRSAGGQETQYF. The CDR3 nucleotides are TGTGCCACCAGCAGGAGTGCGGGGGGGCAAGAGACCCAGTACTTC.

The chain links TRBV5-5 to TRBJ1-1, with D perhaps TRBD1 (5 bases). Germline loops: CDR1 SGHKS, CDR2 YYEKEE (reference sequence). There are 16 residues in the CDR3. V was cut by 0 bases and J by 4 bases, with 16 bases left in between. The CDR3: CASSLANGREGTEAFF. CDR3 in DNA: TGTGCCAGCAGCTTGGCGAACGGCAGGGAAGGCACTGAAGCTTTCTTT.

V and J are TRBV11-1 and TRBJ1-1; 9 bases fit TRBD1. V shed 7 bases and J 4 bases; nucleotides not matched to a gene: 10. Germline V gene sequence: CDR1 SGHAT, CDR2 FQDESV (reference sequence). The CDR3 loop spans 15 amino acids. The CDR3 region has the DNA TGTGCCAGCACCCCTTCCCCGGACAGGGGCACTGAAGCTTTCTTT. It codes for CASTPSPDRGTEAFF.

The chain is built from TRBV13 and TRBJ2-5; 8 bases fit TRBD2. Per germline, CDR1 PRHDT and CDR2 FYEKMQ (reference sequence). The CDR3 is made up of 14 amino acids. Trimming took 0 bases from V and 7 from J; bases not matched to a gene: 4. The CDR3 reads CASSLGGLVVTQYF. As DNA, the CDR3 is TGTGCCAGCAGCTTAGGGGGACTAGTAGTGACCCAGTACTTC.

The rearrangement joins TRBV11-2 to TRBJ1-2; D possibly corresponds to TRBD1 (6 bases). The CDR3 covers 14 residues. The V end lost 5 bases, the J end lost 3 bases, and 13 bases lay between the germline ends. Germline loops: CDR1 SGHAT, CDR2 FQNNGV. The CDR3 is CASSPGPGDYGYTF. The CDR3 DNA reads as TGTGCCAGCAGCCCAGGTCCAGGGGACTATGGCTACACCTTC.

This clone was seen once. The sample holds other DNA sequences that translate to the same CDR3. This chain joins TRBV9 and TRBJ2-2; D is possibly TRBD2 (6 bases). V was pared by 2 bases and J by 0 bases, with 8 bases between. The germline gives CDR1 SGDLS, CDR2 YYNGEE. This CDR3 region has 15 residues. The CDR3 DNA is TGTGCCAGCAGCGTTGGGGACTCGAACACCGGGGAGCTGTTTTTT. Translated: CASSVGDSNTGELFF.

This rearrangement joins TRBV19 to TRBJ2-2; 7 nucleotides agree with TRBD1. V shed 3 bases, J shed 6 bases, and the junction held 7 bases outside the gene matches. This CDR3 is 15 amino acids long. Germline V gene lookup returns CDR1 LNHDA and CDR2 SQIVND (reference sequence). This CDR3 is CASSIYRGSAGELFF. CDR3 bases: TGTGCCAGTAGTATCTACAGGGGCAGCGCCGGGGAGCTGTTTTTT.

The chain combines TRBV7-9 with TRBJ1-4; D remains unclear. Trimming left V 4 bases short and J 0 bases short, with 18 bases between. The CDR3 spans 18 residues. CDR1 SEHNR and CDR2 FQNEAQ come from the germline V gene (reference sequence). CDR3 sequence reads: CASSSLLMRDATNEKLFF. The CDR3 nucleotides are TGTGCCAGCAGCTCCCTCCTCATGAGGGATGCAACTAATGAAAAACTGTTTTTT. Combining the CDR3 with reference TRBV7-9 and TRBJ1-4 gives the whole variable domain DTGVSQNPRHKITKRGQNVTFRCDPISEHNRLYWYRQTLGQGPEFLTYFQNEAQLEKSRLLSDRFSAERPKGSFSTLEIQRTEQGDSAMYLCASSSLLMRDATNEKLFFGSGTQLSVL.

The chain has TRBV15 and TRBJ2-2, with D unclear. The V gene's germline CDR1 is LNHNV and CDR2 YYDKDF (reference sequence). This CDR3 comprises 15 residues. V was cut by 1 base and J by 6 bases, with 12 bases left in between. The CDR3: CATSRVIGEAGELFF. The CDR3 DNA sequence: TGTGCCACCAGCAGAGTTATCGGTGAAGCCGGGGAGCTGTTTTTT.

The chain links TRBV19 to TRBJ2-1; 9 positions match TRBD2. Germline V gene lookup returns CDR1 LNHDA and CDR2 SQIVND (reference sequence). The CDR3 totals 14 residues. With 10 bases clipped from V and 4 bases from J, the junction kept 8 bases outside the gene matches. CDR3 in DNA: TGTGCCACATATAGCGGGGGAGGTTACAATGAGCAGTTCTTC. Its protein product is CATYSGGGYNEQFF.

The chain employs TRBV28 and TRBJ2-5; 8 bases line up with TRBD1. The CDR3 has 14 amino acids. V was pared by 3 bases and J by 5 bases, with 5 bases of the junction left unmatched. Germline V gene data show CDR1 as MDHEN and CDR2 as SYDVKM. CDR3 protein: CASSFGQGGETQYF. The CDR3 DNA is TGTGCCAGCAGTTTCGGACAGGGTGGGGAGACCCAGTACTTC.

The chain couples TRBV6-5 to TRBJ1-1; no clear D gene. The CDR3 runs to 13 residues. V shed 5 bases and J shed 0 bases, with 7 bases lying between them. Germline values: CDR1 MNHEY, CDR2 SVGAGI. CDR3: CASSQVMNTEAFF. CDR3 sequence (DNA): TGTGCCAGCAGTCAGGTTATGAACACTGAAGCTTTCTTT.